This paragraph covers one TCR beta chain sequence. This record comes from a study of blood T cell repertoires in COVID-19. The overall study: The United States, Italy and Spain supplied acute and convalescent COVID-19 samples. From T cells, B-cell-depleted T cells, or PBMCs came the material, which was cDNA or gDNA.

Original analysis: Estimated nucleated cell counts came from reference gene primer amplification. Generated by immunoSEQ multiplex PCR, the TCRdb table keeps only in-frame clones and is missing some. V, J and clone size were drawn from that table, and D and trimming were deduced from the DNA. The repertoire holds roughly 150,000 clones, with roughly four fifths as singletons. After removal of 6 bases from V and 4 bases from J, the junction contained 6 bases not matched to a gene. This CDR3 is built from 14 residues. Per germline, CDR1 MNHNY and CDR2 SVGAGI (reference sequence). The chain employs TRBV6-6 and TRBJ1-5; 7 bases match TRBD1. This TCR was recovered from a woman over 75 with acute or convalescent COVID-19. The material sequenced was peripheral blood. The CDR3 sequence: CASRLQGRNQPQHF. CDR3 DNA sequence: TGTGCCAGCAGGCTACAGGGGCGTAATCAGCCCCAGCATTTT.